This T cell receptor (beta chain) was documented in a study of T cells in Graves' hyperthyroidism and ophthalmopathy. Disease duration was under 3 months in the ophthalmopathy patients, who also had a Clinical Activity Score of at least 3 and a NOSPECS grade of at least 4. RNA transcripts were the template for amplifying TCR beta CDR3 regions. Carried out on the TCR CDR3, a first-round RT-PCR used the HTBI primer set. TCRdb analysed the multiplex PCR reads with MiXCR anew, one entry per CDR3 protein. The sample contains approximately 400,000 distinct CDR3 sequences, approximately 14% of which appear only once. From germline, CDR1 is SQVTM and CDR2 ANQGSEA. V dropped 1 base and J dropped 7 bases, with 16 bases sitting between them. The CDR3 has 14 residues. Study conclusions and caveats: The majority of expanded thyroid clonotypes above 0.001 also appeared in blood.

This clonotype was counted ten times or more. The antigen is unknown. This receptor was identified in a woman aged 25 to 39 with Graves' ophthalmopathy. The gene calls are TRBV29-1 and TRBJ1-2; no clear D. The sample comprised blood. As DNA, the CDR3 is TGCAGCGTTGAAGCCCCCGTCTCGGCCGGTGGCTACACCTTC. Translating it yields CSVEAPVSAGGYTF.